This is a list of T cell receptor beta chains from one sample in a study of beta chain features in type 1 diabetes. Assay: immunoSEQ multiplex PCR; the TCRdb copy retains only in-frame clones and omits some. The data contain under 950,000 clones, around a sixth of them singletons. The sequenced sample was naive CD4+ T cells from blood. The receptors were sampled from a woman aged 18 to 35 in good health. Each CDR3 is given with its conserved first and last residue. Fields, in order: V gene, clone size, D gene, J gene, CDR3 DNA, CDR3 protein. The D gene is left open where the match is weak. Rows may omit the clone size; those that give it use once, few, many or a size class.

TRBV7-9	NA	NA	TRBJ2-7	TGTGCCAGCAGCTTACCAGGGGCCTACGAGCAGTACTTC	CASSLPGAYEQYF
TRBV6-5	NA	NA	TRBJ2-3	TGTGCCAGCAGTTACTCACGGAGTACAGATACGCAGTATTTT	CASSYSRSTDTQYF
TRBV19	NA	NA	TRBJ2-4	TGTGCCAGTAGTATTAAGGCGCGGACCGTGTCAGGAAAGAAAAACATTCAGTACTTC	CASSIKARTVSGKKNIQYF
TRBV28	few	NA	TRBJ1-2	TGTGCCAGCAGTTTAGCCAGCACTCCTAACTATGGCTACACCTTC	CASSLASTPNYGYTF
TRBV4-3	NA	TRBD1	TRBJ2-2	TGCGCCAGCAGCCAAGCTAGACAGGGGGATGGCGGGGAGCTGTTTTTT	CASSQARQGDGGELFF
TRBV7-2	few	TRBD1	TRBJ2-1	TGTGCCACCCGGACAGGCCTCTACAATGAGCAGTTCTTC	CATRTGLYNEQFF
TRBV7-3	NA	NA	TRBJ2-1	TGTGCCAGCAGCTTAAGTCCCGTAGCCTACAATGAGCAGTTCTTC	CASSLSPVAYNEQFF
TRBV15	few	NA	TRBJ2-1	TGTGCCACCAGCAGAGGGGTGGCTAGCAGATACAATGAGCAGTTCTTC	CATSRGVASRYNEQFF
TRBV10-1	NA	NA	TRBJ1-5	TGCGCCAGCAGTACGGGAGGTCAGCCCCAGCATTTT	CASSTGGQPQHF
TRBV28	NA	NA	TRBJ2-7	TGTGCCAGCAGTCCCGGGCCCATCCAGTACTTC	CASSPGPIQYF
TRBV18	NA	NA	TRBJ2-2	TGTGCCAGCTCCCTCGGATCGACCGGGGAGCTGTTTTTT	CASSLGSTGELFF
TRBV18	NA	NA	TRBJ2-6	TGTGCCAGCTCACCCTCCCTTCGCTCTGGGGCCAACGTCCTGACTTTC	CASSPSLRSGANVLTF
TRBV28	few	TRBD1	TRBJ1-5	TGTGCCAGCAGTTCTTGGACAGGGGAGAATCAGCCCCAGCATTTT	CASSSWTGENQPQHF
TRBV23-1	NA	TRBD2	TRBJ2-7	TGCGCCAGCGCACCTCAACTAGCGGCTAGCTCCTACGAGCAGTACTTC	CASAPQLAASSYEQYF
TRBV7-9	NA	NA	TRBJ2-2	TGTGCCAGCAGCTTAACAGTGGGAACCGGGGAGCTGTTTTTT	CASSLTVGTGELFF
TRBV28	few	NA	TRBJ2-3	TGTGCCAGCAGTCGCCTAGCAGATACGCAGTATTTT	CASSRLADTQYF
TRBV7-9	NA	TRBD2	TRBJ2-1	TGTGCCAGCAGCTCTAGCAGGGCTAGCGGGAGTACCTACAATGAGCAGTTCTTC	CASSSSRASGSTYNEQFF
TRBV10-3	few	TRBD1	TRBJ1-1	TGTGCCATCAGGATGGGACAGGGATCCACTGAAGCTTTCTTT	CAIRMGQGSTEAFF
TRBV9	NA	TRBD1	TRBJ2-3	TGTGCCAGCAGCGCGGTGGGGACAGTCACAGATACGCAGTATTTT	CASSAVGTVTDTQYF
TRBV20-1	NA	NA	TRBJ2-5	TGCAGTGCTCCCATAAGAGAGACCCAGTACTTC	CSAPIRETQYF
TRBV5-1	NA	NA	TRBJ2-3	TGCGCCAGCAGCTCAGAGGGTGCGGGATCCACAGATACGCAGTATTTT	CASSSEGAGSTDTQYF
TRBV9	few	NA	TRBJ1-4	TGTGCCAGCAGCGTGGGGTCTAATGAAAAACTGTTTTTT	CASSVGSNEKLFF
TRBV7-3	NA	NA	TRBJ2-2	TGTGCCAGCAGCTTTGACAGGGGGGAGCTGTTTTTT	CASSFDRGELFF
TRBV7-9	NA	NA	TRBJ1-5	TGTGCCAGCAGCTTATTCAAGGATCAGCCCCAGCATTTT	CASSLFKDQPQHF
TRBV18	many	NA	TRBJ1-5	TGTGCCAGCTCACCACAGGGGAATCAGCCCCAGCATTTT	CASSPQGNQPQHF
TRBV6-5	NA	TRBD1	TRBJ1-1	TGTGCCAGCAGTTACTCGATCTGGGACAGCACTGAAGCTTTCTTT	CASSYSIWDSTEAFF
TRBV7-2	NA	NA	TRBJ2-6	TGTGCCAGCAGCTTAGATGACAGACCGGTCTCTGGGGCCAACGTCCTGACTTTC	CASSLDDRPVSGANVLTF
TRBV7-2	NA	TRBD2	TRBJ2-5	TGTGCCAGCAGCCCCCAGGCCCTAGCGGGTCGAGAGACCCAGTACTTC	CASSPQALAGRETQYF
TRBV2	few	NA	TRBJ1-5	TGTGCCAGCAGCTCCGGGACGTTTCAGCCCCAGCATTTT	CASSSGTFQPQHF
TRBV10-3	NA	NA	TRBJ2-2	TGTGCCATCAGCGGTCAACCCGGGGAGCTGTTTTTT	CAISGQPGELFF
TRBV10-1	NA	TRBD1	TRBJ1-1	TGCGCCAGCAGTGAGGCTTTATCCGGGACAGGGAAAGCTTTCTTT	CASSEALSGTGKAFF
TRBV7-9	few	NA	TRBJ2-3	TGTGCCAGCAACCGGATTTTTGTCACAGATACGCAGTATTTT	CASNRIFVTDTQYF
TRBV7-3	NA	NA	TRBJ1-2	TGTGCCAGCAGCTTCACGGGGGGAGGCTATGGCTACACCTTC	CASSFTGGGYGYTF
TRBV6-6	NA	TRBD1	TRBJ2-1	TGTGCCAGCAGGGACAGGGGGCAGTCCTACAATGAGCAGTTCTTC	CASRDRGQSYNEQFF
TRBV18	few	NA	TRBJ1-5	TGTGCCAGCTCACACAGGGACCAGCCCCAGCATTTT	CASSHRDQPQHF
TRBV25-1	NA	TRBD1	TRBJ1-4	TGTGCCAGCAGGGGACAGATCGATGAAAAACTGTTTTTT	CASRGQIDEKLFF
TRBV5-4	NA	NA	TRBJ2-3	TGTGCCAGCAGCTTTTCCGGTAGTAGCACAGATACGCAGTATTTT	CASSFSGSSTDTQYF
TRBV19	NA	TRBD2	TRBJ2-1	TGTGCAAGTATTCCGCGGGGGAACCATGAGCAGTTCTTC	CASIPRGNHEQFF
TRBV2	few	TRBD1	TRBJ1-1	TGTGCCAGCAGTCAACAGGGGCCCAACACTGAAGCTTTCTTT	CASSQQGPNTEAFF
TRBV4-2	NA	NA	TRBJ2-5	TGTGCCAGCGCCGAGGGGGTTTTACGCCAAGAGACCCAGTACTTC	CASAEGVLRQETQYF
TRBV5-1	NA	TRBD2	TRBJ2-3	TGCGCCAGCAGCTTGGTACTAGCGGGAGCAGATACGCAGTATTTT	CASSLVLAGADTQYF
TRBV18	NA	TRBD2	TRBJ2-3	TGTGCCAGCTCACCGACTAGCGGTAGCACAGATACGCAGTATTTT	CASSPTSGSTDTQYF
TRBV18	few	NA	TRBJ2-7	TGTGCCAGCTCACCTAGCGAGATCTACGAGCAGTACTTC	CASSPSEIYEQYF
TRBV6-5	few	NA	TRBJ2-2	TGTGCCAGCAGTTACCAGTCAGGGGGGTACACCGGGGAGCTGTTTTTT	CASSYQSGGYTGELFF
TRBV18	few	TRBD2	TRBJ2-2	TGTGCCAGCTCACCAGCGATAGCGGGGAACACCGGGGAGCTGTTTTTT	CASSPAIAGNTGELFF
TRBV4-2	NA	NA	TRBJ2-1	TGTGCCAGCAGCCAAGTAGCCGGGGTAAGCTCCTACAATGAGCAGTTCTTC	CASSQVAGVSSYNEQFF
TRBV18	few	NA	TRBJ2-7	TGTGCCAGCTCACTCTCAGGGAACCCCTACGAGCAGTACTTC	CASSLSGNPYEQYF
TRBV6-1	few	NA	TRBJ1-2	TGTGCCAGCAGTGAAGGGCAGGCGTTGCAATTGGGCTACACCTTC	CASSEGQALQLGYTF
TRBV18	few	NA	TRBJ1-1	TGTGCCAGCTCACCACGACAGGTTAACACTGAAGCTTTCTTT	CASSPRQVNTEAFF
TRBV7-8	few	NA	TRBJ1-3	TGTGCCAGCAGGCGACAGACCGGCACCATATATTTT	CASRRQTGTIYF
TRBV7-2	NA	NA	TRBJ2-1	TGTGCCAGCAGCTTAGGGGCTAGGAGCTGGTACAATGAGCAGTTCTTC	CASSLGARSWYNEQFF